This T cell receptor (beta chain) was profiled in a study of regulatory T cells in long-lasting Graves disease. This clonotype occurred many times. Investigators prepared the TCR beta libraries by applying iRepertoire HTBI primers and Arm-PCR of CDR3 regions. TCRdb reprocessed the multiplex PCR reads with MiXCR, giving one entry per CDR3 protein. The sample lists 500,000 or so distinct CDR3 sequences, 12% to 15% occurring once. V lost 1 base and J 6 bases, leaving 13 bases between the germline ends. The CDR3 runs to 14 residues. Germline loops: CDR1 DFQATT, CDR2 SNEGSKA (reference sequence). The time point here: newly diagnosed GD, antithyroid drugs for less than 3 months. PBMC RNA served as the TCR library source. Patients came through an endocrinology department, and that department was in Xi'an, China. This same sample was also part of a study on T cells in Graves' hyperthyroidism and ophthalmopathy. As that report states: Any patient presenting with uncontrolled infection, other autoimmune disease, pregnancy or lactation was left out. From stable hyperthyroidism, ophthalmopathy was set apart by a 13 V-J model.

The clonotype originates from a woman aged 45 to 65 with Graves disease. V usage is TRBV20-1 and J usage is TRBJ2-1; weak D call: TRBD2 (5 bases). Sequenced here: peripheral blood mononuclear cells (PBMCs), sampled at new diagnosis, from a patient treated with antithyroid drugs. This CDR3 reads CSARVASRGNEQFF. The CDR3 nucleotides read TGCAGTGCTAGAGTGGCTAGCCGGGGCAATGAGCAGTTCTTC.